Listed here are 27 T cell receptor beta chains from one sample, sequenced in a study of T cells in women clearing cervical HPV infection (dated by TCRdb to the late 2010s). Receptor amplification or capture employed the immunoSEQ multiplex PCR assay. TCRdb took this table from immuneACCESS and kept in-frame rearrangements with V and J called. Such tables lack part of the clones; where checked against another copy, unresolved V genes explain under half of the gap, and the rest is unexplained. The sample table includes around 30,000 clones. The ten largest account for about 18% of the sample. The source material was blood buffy coat. The receptors derive from a woman aged 18 to 75 with a cervical HPV16 infection that either progressed to CIN3+ or cleared (not recorded which).

As regards this clone: The read is 3 residues too short to cover the CDR3 end, so that end is filled in from the germline J gene. V usage is TRBV11-2 and J usage is TRBJ1-1; no clear D. Between the trimmed V and J ends, which lost 1 base and 0 bases, there was a span of 6 bases. Germline V gene lookup returns CDR1 SGHAT and CDR2 FQNNGV. The CDR3 runs 14 residues. The sequenced part of the CDR3 DNA is TGTGCCAGCAGCTTAGTTAGTGTGAACACTGAA. This gives the protein CASSLVSVNTE. From start to end, the CDR3 is CASSLVSVNTEAFF.

Details on this clone: The CDR3 end lies 3 residues beyond the end of the read and is filled in from the germline J gene. The chain carries TRBV7-6 and TRBJ1-2; a weak D match, TRBD1 (5 bases). This CDR3 has 16 amino acids. The germline V gene has CDR1 SGHVS and CDR2 FNYEAQ. The CDR3 bases that were read are TGTGCCAGCAGCTTAGGGGGTGCAGGGAGCACAGATACC. This gives the protein CASSLGGAGSTDT. The CDR3 in its entirety is CASSLGGAGSTDTYTF.

About this clone: The read comes to an end 3 residues before the CDR3 does, leaving the germline J gene to fill in the end. This rearrangement joins TRBV20-1 to TRBJ2-3, with TRBD1 matching over 9 bases. The CDR3 is made up of 16 amino acids. Per the germline V gene, CDR1 is DFQATT and CDR2 is SNEGSKA (reference sequence). The junction had 10 bases not matched to a gene; V was cut back by 1 base and J by 5 bases. This chain's CDR3 is CSARGVRDRVLDTQYF. The sequenced part of the CDR3 DNA is TGCAGTGCTAGAGGGGTCCGGGACAGGGTGTTAGATACG.

A word on this clone: The CDR3 end lies 3 residues beyond the end of the read and is filled in from the germline J gene. The chain couples TRBV7-2 to TRBJ2-3; a possible D gene is TRBD1 (6 bases). Per the germline V gene, CDR1 is SGHTA and CDR2 is FQGNSA. V was shortened by 5 bases and J by 6 bases, with 12 bases between the two germline ends. CDR3 length: 13 residues. Incomplete CDR3 DNA: TGTGCCAGCAGCGTTGTCCAGGGGGATACG. Protein product: CASSVVQGDT. The whole CDR3 sequence is CASSVVQGDTQYF. Using reference TRBV7-2 and TRBJ2-3 for the parts outside the CDR3, the full variable domain is GAGVSQSPSNKVTEKGKDVELRCDPISGHTALYWYRQSLGQGLEFLIYFQGNSAPDKSGLPSDRFSAERTGGSVSTLTIQRTQQEDSAVYLCASSVVQGDTQYFGPGTRLTVL.

As concerns this clone: The junction departs from germline at one end; a sequencing error may be responsible. The read ends 3 residues before the CDR3 terminus; that terminus is restored from the germline J gene. The chain couples TRBV7-9 to TRBJ2-7; no definite D call. The CDR3 has 12 residues. Looked up from germline, CDR1 is SEHNR and CDR2 is FQNEAQ (reference sequence). CDR3 amino acids: CSRSFRSYEQYF. The CDR3 bases that were read are TGTTCCAGGAGCTTCCGCTCCTACGAG.

Details on this clone: The read comes to an end 3 residues before the CDR3 does, leaving the germline J gene to fill in the end. The rearrangement joins TRBV7-9 to TRBJ2-7, with D tentatively TRBD2 (7 bases). Deletions cut 3 bases from V and 4 bases from J, with 16 bases between. This CDR3 is built from 15 residues. Germline V gene data show CDR1 as SEHNR and CDR2 as FQNEAQ (reference sequence). CDR3: CASSLGGAQGYEQYF. The CDR3 DNA, read in part, is TGTGCCAGCAGCTTGGGGGGGGCGCAGGGGTACGAG.

Points on this clone: The read falls 3 residues short of the CDR3 end, and the missing part is taken from the germline J gene. The V call is TRBV5-1, the J call TRBJ1-4; 8 positions match TRBD1. Germline V gives CDR1 SGHRS, CDR2 YFSETQ. The CDR3 has 14 residues. CDR3 sequence: CASSLRQGNSPLFF. The part of the CDR3 DNA that was read is TGCGCCAGCAGCTTGCGACAGGGGAATTCACCA.

As regards this clone: The read is 3 residues too short to cover the CDR3 end, so that end is filled in from the germline J gene. This chain uses TRBV6-1 with TRBJ1-4, with 8 positions matching TRBD1. This CDR3 comprises 16 residues. Germline assignment: CDR1 MNHNS and CDR2 SASEGT. CDR3 loop: CASSGQDRVNNSPLFF. The part of the CDR3 DNA that was read is TGTGCCAGCAGTGGGCAGGACAGGGTCAATAATTCACCA.

The CDR3 bases that were read are TGTGCCATCGGCGGCGGGCAAAGGGGC. This translates into CAIGGGQRG. The CDR3 in full is CAIGGGQRGYTF. The chain links TRBV10-3 to TRBJ1-2; D gene ambiguous. The CDR3 end is not reached by the read, which stops 3 residues before it; the germline J gene fills it in. The germline gives CDR1 ENHRY, CDR2 SYGVKD. CDR3 size: 12 residues.

For this clone: Read data end 3 residues before the CDR3 end; the end is taken from the germline J gene. The V gene is TRBV19, the J gene TRBJ1-1; D may be TRBD1 (5 bases). V was pared by 1 base and J by 4 bases, with 13 bases between. From germline, CDR1 is LNHDA and CDR2 SQIVND (reference sequence). This CDR3 region has 15 residues. This chain's CDR3 is CASSIGRGRVTEAFF. The covered CDR3 bases are TGTGCCAGTAGTATAGGGAGGGGCCGGGTCACTGAA.

On this clone: With the read ending 3 residues before the CDR3 end, the germline J gene is used to fill in that end. The chain joins TRBV19 to TRBJ1-1, with a possible D match to TRBD1 (6 bases). Germline assignment: CDR1 LNHDA and CDR2 SQIVND (reference sequence). CDR3 length equals 14 residues. Trimming removed 6 bases at V and 0 bases at J, with 11 bases between. CDR3 loop: CASREQGVNTEAFF. The sequenced part of the CDR3 DNA is TGTGCCAGTAGAGAACAGGGTGTGAACACTGAA.

On this clone itself: The read ends 3 residues before the CDR3 terminus; that terminus is restored from the germline J gene. Other DNA sequences in the sample encode the same CDR3. The chain carries TRBV12-3 or TRBV12-4 and TRBJ2-1; D possibly corresponds to TRBD1 (6 bases). The CDR3 length is 13 residues. The germline V and J ends were trimmed by 7 bases and 4 bases, with 11 bases remaining between them. Here the CDR3 reads CASTRDNYNEQFF. CDR3 bases read: TGTGCCAGCACCCGGGACAATTACAATGAG.

To note about this clone: The read terminates 3 residues ahead of where the CDR3 ends, so the germline J gene completes it. This chain connects TRBV7-3 to TRBJ1-6, with TRBD1 matching over 10 bases. With V trimmed by 0 bases and J by 11 bases, 19 bases remained unmatched. CDR3 length equals 20 residues. The germline V gene encodes CDR1 SGHTA and CDR2 FQGTGA. CDR3 DNA, as far as it was read: TGTGCCAGCAGCTTAACGGTAGGGACAGGGGTCCACCCGTTTGCGCCACCC. This gives the protein CASSLTVGTGVHPFAPP. The full CDR3 is CASSLTVGTGVHPFAPPLHF.

Worth noting for this clone: The read ends 3 residues early relative to the CDR3; the germline J gene fills the gap. V and J are TRBV20-1 and TRBJ1-2; D call uncertain. V was pared by 3 bases and J by 4 bases, with 12 bases between. This CDR3 has 13 residues. Germline lookup yields CDR1 DFQATT and CDR2 SNEGSKA (reference sequence). Incomplete CDR3 DNA: TGCAGTGCTAGGGTGGCGGGTACCTATGGC. Its translation: CSARVAGTYG. The entire CDR3 protein reads CSARVAGTYGYTF.

With respect to this clone: Compared with germline, one end of the junction differs, possibly owing to a read error. The CDR3 end falls 3 residues outside the read, so it is completed with the germline J gene. V is TRBV20-1 and J is TRBJ1-4; D is uncertain. The CDR3 is 13 residues long. Looked up from germline, CDR1 is DFQATT and CDR2 is SNEGSKA (reference sequence). CDR3 residues: CSAPPGSNEKLFF. The sequenced CDR3 bases are TGCAGTGCCCCCCCAGGCTCTAACGAAAAA.

Points on this clone: Read sequence stops 3 residues before the CDR3 end, and the germline J gene provides the missing end. The rearrangement uses TRBV23-1 and TRBJ2-3, with D perhaps matching TRBD2 (7 bases). TRBV23-1 is classed as an ORF, of uncertain function. The CDR3 runs to 16 residues. The CDR3 here is CASSLSGRGLNQPQYF. Partial CDR3 DNA: TGCGCCAGCAGTCTCTCAGGGCGGGGGCTAAATCAGCCG.

With respect to this clone: From the germline J gene comes the end of the CDR3, since the read stops 3 residues before it. The chain has TRBV29-1 and TRBJ1-6; the D is unclear. V was cut by 6 bases and J by 2 bases, with 11 bases left in between. Germline values: CDR1 SQVTM, CDR2 ANQGSEA. This CDR3 comprises 14 residues. The CDR3 reads CSVINSTYNSPLHF. CDR3 bases read: TGCAGCGTCATTAATAGTACCTATAATTCACCC. Together with reference TRBV29-1 and TRBJ1-6, the CDR3 gives the full variable domain: SAVISQKPSRDICQRGTSLTIQCQVDSQVTMMFWYRQQPGQSLTLIATANQGSEATYESGFVIDKFPISRPNLTFSTLTVSNMSPEDSSIYLCSVINSTYNSPLHFGNGTRLTVT.

On this clone: Read data end 3 residues before the CDR3 end; the end is taken from the germline J gene. J is TRBJ2-3 and V is TRBV20-1; possible D gene TRBD1, 6 bases. Germline CDR1 reads DFQATT; CDR2 reads SNEGSKA (reference sequence). The CDR3 consists of 12 residues. Partial CDR3 DNA: TGCAGTGCTTCGACAGGCAATCAGCCG. This encodes CSASTGNQP. The whole CDR3 is CSASTGNQPQYF.

About this clone: The read gets to within 3 residues of the CDR3 end, and the germline J gene fills in the rest. This chain joins TRBV28 and TRBJ2-7; tentative D call: TRBD2 (5 bases). Germline V CDR1 and CDR2: MDHEN, SYDVKM. V shed 2 bases and J shed 2 bases, with 19 bases lying between them. This CDR3 comprises 17 residues. The CDR3 sequence: CASSLRDYPLTTYEQYF. CDR3 DNA, as far as it was read: TGTGCCAGCAGTTTAAGAGACTATCCTCTCACCACCTACGAG.

Details on this clone: The read ends 3 residues before the CDR3 terminus; that terminus is restored from the germline J gene. This chain uses TRBV18 with TRBJ1-1; no firm D call. Germline V CDR1 and CDR2: KGHSH, LQKENI. The V end was cut by 5 bases, the J end by 1 base, with 17 bases between. The CDR3 consists of 16 residues. This chain's CDR3 is CASSFYLRVGNTEAFF. The part of the CDR3 DNA that was read is TGTGCCAGCTCATTCTACCTTAGGGTTGGGAACACTGAA.

About this clone itself: The sequence runs out 3 residues before the end of the CDR3; the remainder is reconstructed from the germline J gene. This chain joins TRBV2 and TRBJ1-6; TRBD1 agrees at 7 bases. This CDR3 has 16 residues. CDR1 and CDR2 (germline): SNHLY, FYNNEI. The junction had 6 bases not matched to a gene; V was cut back by 7 bases and J by 0 bases. The DNA read from the CDR3 is TGTGCCAGCAAATCGACAGGGAGCTCCTATAATTCACCC. Amino acid sequence: CASKSTGSSYNSP. Given in full, the CDR3 is CASKSTGSSYNSPLHF.

The CDR3 reads CASSTGTGVADTYTF. The sequenced CDR3 bases are TGTGCCAGTAGTACCGGGACAGGGGTCGCAGATACC. The genes are TRBV19 and TRBJ1-2; 10 bases line up with TRBD1. The CDR3 end falls 3 residues outside the read, so it is completed with the germline J gene. CDR1 LNHDA and CDR2 SQIVND come from the germline V gene (reference sequence). The CDR3 has 15 residues.

Remarks on this clone: The read halts 3 residues ahead of the CDR3 end, with the missing end drawn from the germline J gene. V usage is TRBV5-1 and J usage is TRBJ2-3, with D uncertain. The CDR3 extends over 16 amino acids. V gave up 7 bases and J gave up 0 bases, with 18 bases separating them. Germline assignment: CDR1 SGHRS and CDR2 YFSETQ. The sequenced part of the CDR3 DNA is TGCGCCAGCCTTCATGGGTCGGGTGGTAGCACAGATACG. It codes for CASLHGSGGSTDT. The entire CDR3 sequence reads CASLHGSGGSTDTQYF.

Remarks on this clone: The CDR3 goes on 3 residues after the read ends, and that part is filled in from the germline J gene. Other DNA sequences in this sample translate to the same CDR3. This sequence joins TRBV28 and TRBJ2-1, with no clear D. The germline CDR1 and CDR2 sequences are MDHEN and SYDVKM. The V end was cut by 3 bases, the J end by 6 bases, with 6 bases between. The CDR3 extends over 12 amino acids. CDR3 sequence reads: CASSFPRNEQFF. The sequenced CDR3 bases are TGTGCCAGCAGTTTTCCCCGCAATGAG.

Note on this clone: The CDR3 end falls 3 residues outside the read, so it is completed with the germline J gene. The J gene is TRBJ2-5, the V gene TRBV12-3 or TRBV12-4, with D perhaps matching TRBD1 (6 bases). The V end lost 6 bases, the J end lost 2 bases, and 10 bases lay between the germline ends. The CDR3 has 13 residues. This CDR3 is CASRRQVQETQYF. Partial CDR3 DNA: TGTGCCAGCAGGCGACAGGTTCAAGAGACC.

On this clone itself: The CDR3 goes on 3 residues after the read ends, and that part is filled in from the germline J gene. This sequence joins TRBV7-3 and TRBJ2-1, with 10 bases identical to TRBD2. CDR1 and CDR2 (germline): SGHTA, FQGTGA. There are 20 residues in the CDR3. Losses at the gene ends were 1 base for V and 1 base for J; bases not matched to a gene: 13. The covered CDR3 bases are TGTGCCAGCAGCTTAATGGGGGGGTGGACTAGCGGAGGATCCTACAATGAG. Protein sequence: CASSLMGGWTSGGSYNE. The full CDR3 protein reads CASSLMGGWTSGGSYNEQFF.

As concerns this clone: With the read ending 3 residues before the CDR3 end, the germline J gene is used to fill in that end. V gene TRBV11-2 combines with J gene TRBJ1-2; tentatively, D is TRBD1 (6 bases). V shed 5 bases and J shed 5 bases, with 18 bases lying between them. Germline V lookup: CDR1 SGHAT, CDR2 FQNNGV. The CDR3 consists of 15 residues. This chain's CDR3 is CASSASNRVKYGYTF. The DNA read from the CDR3 is TGTGCCAGCAGCGCTTCGAACAGGGTTAAGTATGGC.